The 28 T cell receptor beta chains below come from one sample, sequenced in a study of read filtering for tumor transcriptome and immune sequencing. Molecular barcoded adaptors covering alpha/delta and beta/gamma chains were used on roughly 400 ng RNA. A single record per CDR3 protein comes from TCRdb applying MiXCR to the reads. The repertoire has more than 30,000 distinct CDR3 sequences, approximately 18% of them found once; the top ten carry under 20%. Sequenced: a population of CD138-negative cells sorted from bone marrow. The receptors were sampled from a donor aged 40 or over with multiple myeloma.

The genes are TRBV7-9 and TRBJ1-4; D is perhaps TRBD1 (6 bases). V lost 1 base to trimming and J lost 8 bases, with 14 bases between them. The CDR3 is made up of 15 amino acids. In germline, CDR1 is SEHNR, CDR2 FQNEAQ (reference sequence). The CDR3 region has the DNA TGTGCCAGCAGCTTAGTACTTGGGGGCGGCGAAAAACTGTTTTTT. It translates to CASSLVLGGGEKLFF.

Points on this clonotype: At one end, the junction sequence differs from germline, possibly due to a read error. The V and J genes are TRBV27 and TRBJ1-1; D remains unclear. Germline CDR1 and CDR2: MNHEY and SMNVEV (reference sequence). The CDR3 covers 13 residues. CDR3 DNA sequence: TGTGCCGGCAGTTGGGCGGATTACACTGAAGCTTTCTTC. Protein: CAGSWADYTEAFF.

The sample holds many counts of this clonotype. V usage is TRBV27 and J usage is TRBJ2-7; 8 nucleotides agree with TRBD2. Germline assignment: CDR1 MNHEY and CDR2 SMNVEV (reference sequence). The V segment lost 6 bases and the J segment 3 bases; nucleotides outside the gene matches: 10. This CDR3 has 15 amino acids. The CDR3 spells CASRPRGLGFYEQYF. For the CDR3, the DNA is TGTGCCAGCAGGCCCAGGGGACTAGGTTTCTACGAGCAGTACTTC.

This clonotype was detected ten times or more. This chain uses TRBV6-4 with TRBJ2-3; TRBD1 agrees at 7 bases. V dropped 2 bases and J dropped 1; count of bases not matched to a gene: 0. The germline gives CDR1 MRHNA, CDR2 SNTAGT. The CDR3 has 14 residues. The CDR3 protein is CASSDGTGTDTQYF. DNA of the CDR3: TGTGCCAGCAGTGACGGGACAGGCACAGATACGCAGTATTTT.

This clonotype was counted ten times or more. CDR3 loop: CASKRVRDTEAFF. The CDR3 DNA sequence: TGTGCCAGCAAGAGGGTTCGGGACACTGAAGCTTTCTTT. The chain recombines TRBV6-5 with TRBJ1-1, with D unclear. V lost 7 bases and J lost 3, with 12 bases in between. The germline V gene has CDR1 MNHEY and CDR2 SVGAGI. This CDR3 spans 13 amino acids.

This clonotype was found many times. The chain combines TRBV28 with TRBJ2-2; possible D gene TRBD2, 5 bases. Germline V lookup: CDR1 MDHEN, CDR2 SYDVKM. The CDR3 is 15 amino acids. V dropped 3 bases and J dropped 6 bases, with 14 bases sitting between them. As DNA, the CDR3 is TGTGCCAGCAGTTTCGAGGACGGAGGTCCCGGGGAGCTGTTTTTT. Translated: CASSFEDGGPGELFF.

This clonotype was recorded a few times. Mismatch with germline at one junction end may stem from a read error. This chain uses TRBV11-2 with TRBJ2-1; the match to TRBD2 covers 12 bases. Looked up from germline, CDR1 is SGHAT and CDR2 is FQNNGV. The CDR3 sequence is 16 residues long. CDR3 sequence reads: CASSSRGLAGFNEPFF. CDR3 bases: TGTGCCAGCAGCTCAAGAGGACTAGCGGGATTTAATGAGCCGTTCTTC.

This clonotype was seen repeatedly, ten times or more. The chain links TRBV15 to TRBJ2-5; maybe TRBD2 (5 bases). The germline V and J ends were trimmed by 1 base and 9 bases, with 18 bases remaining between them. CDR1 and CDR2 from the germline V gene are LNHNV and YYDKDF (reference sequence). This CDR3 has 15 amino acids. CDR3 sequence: CATSRVRGYPSPQYF. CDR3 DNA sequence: TGTGCCACCAGCAGAGTGCGAGGGTACCCAAGTCCCCAGTACTTC.

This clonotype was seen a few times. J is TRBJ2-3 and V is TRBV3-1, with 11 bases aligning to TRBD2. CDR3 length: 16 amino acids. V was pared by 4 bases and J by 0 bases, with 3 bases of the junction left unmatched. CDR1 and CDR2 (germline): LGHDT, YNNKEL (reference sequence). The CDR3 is CASSLRTSGSTDTQYF. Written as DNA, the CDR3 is TGTGCCAGCAGCCTCAGGACTAGCGGGAGCACAGATACGCAGTATTTT.

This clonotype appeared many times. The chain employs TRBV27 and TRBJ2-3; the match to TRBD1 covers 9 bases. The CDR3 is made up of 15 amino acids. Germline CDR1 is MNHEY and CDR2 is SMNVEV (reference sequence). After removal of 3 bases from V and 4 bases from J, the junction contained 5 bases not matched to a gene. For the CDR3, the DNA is TGTGCCAGCAGTTTTGGGACAGGGTTCCCAGATACGCAGTATTTT. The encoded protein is CASSFGTGFPDTQYF.

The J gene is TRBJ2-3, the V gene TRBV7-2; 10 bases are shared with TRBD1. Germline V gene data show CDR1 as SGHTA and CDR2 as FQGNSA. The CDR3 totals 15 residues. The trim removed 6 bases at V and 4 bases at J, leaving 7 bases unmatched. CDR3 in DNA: TGTGCCAGCAGTTTCACCGGGACAGGGGCAGATACGCAGTATTTT. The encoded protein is CASSFTGTGADTQYF.

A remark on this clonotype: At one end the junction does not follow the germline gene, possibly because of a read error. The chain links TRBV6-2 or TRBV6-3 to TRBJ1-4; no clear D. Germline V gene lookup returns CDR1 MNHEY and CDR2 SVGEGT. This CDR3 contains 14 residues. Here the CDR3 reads CASIYLLTNEKLIF. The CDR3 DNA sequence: TGTGCCAGCATTTATCTTTTAACTAATGAAAAACTGATTTTT.

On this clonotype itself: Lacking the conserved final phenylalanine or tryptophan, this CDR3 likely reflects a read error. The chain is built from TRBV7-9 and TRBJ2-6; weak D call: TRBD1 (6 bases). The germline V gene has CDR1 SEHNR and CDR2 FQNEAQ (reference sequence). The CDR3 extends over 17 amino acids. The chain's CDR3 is CASSLTGHNSGANVLTS. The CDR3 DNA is TGTGCCAGCAGCTTGACAGGTCATAACTCTGGGGCCAACGTTCTGACTTCC.

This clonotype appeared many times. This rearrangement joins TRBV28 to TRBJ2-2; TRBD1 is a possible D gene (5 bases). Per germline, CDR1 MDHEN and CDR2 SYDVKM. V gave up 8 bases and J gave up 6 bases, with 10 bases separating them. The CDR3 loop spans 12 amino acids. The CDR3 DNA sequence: TGTGCCAGCGGCAGGGTTTCCGGGGAGCTGTTTTTT. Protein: CASGRVSGELFF.

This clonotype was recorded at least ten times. CDR3 residues: CASSEPWKEETQYF. The CDR3 nucleotides are TGTGCCAGCAGTGAACCATGGAAGGAGGAGACCCAGTACTTC. The V call is TRBV25-1, the J call TRBJ2-5; D is uncertain. Per germline, CDR1 MGHDK and CDR2 SYGVNS. Trimming stripped 2 bases from V and 5 bases from J, with 12 bases between. CDR3 length equals 14 residues.

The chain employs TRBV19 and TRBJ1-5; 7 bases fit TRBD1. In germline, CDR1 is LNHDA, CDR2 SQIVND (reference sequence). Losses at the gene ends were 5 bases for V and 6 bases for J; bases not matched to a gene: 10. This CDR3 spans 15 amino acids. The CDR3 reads CASSSLDRPSQPQHF. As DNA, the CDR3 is TGTGCCAGTAGTTCACTGGACAGGCCTAGTCAGCCCCAGCATTTT.

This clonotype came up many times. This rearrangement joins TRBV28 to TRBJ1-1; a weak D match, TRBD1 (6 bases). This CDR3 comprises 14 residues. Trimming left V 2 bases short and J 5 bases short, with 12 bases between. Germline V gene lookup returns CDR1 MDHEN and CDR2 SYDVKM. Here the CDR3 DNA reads TGTGCCAGCAGTTTAAGGACAGACCTAACTGAAGCTTTCTTT. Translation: CASSLRTDLTEAFF.

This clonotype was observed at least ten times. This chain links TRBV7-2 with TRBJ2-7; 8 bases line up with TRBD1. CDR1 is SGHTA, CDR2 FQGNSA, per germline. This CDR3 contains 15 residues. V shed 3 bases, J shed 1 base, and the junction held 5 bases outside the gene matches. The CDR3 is CASSFPGQASYEQYF. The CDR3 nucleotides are TGTGCCAGCAGCTTTCCGGGACAGGCGTCCTACGAGCAGTACTTC.

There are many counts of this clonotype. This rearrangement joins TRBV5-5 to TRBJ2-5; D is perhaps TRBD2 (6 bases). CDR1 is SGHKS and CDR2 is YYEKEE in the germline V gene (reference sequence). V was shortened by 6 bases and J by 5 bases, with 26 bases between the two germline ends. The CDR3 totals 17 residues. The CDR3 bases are TGTGCCAGCACCTTAAGACCGGGACTTAAGTATCTGGAGACCCAGTACTTC. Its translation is CASTLRPGLKYLETQYF.

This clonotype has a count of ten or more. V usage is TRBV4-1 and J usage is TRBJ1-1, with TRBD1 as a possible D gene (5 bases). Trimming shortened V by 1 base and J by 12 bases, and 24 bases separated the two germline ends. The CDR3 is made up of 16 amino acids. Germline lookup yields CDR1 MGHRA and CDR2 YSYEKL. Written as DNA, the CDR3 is TGCGCCAGCAGCCAAGGATTTACAGGAGGGCAGCGGGTTTCTTTCTTT. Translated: CASSQGFTGGQRVSFF.

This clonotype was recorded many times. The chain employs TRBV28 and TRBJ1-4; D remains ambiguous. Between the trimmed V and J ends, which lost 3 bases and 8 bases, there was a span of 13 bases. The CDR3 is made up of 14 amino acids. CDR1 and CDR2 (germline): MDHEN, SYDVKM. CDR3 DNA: TGTGCCAGCAGTTTGTCCGCTAAAAGGGAAAAACTGTTTTTT. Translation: CASSLSAKREKLFF.

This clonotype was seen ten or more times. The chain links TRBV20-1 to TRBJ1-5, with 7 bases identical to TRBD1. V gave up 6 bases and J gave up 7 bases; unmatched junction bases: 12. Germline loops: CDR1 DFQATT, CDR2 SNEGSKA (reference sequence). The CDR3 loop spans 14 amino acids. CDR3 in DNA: TGCAGTGCGGGCCCCACAGGGGTTAGGCAGCCCCAGCATTTT. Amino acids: CSAGPTGVRQPQHF.

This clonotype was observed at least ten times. The CDR3 protein is CASSRYTWGDTQYF. The CDR3 nucleotides read TGTGCCAGCAGCCGCTACACCTGGGGAGATACGCAGTATTTT. The genes are TRBV7-2 and TRBJ2-3; no definite D call. CDR1 is SGHTA, CDR2 FQGNSA, per germline. The CDR3 spans 14 residues. Deletions cut 5 bases from V and 5 bases from J, with 14 bases between.

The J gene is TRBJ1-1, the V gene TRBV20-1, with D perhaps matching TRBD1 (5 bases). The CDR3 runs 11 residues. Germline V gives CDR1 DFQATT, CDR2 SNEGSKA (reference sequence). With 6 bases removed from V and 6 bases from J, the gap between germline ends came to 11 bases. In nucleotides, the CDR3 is TGCAGTGCGGGTGGGGACGCTGAAGCTTTCTTT. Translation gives CSAGGDAEAFF.

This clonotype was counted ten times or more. CDR3 nucleotide sequence: TGTGCCAGCAGCTTAGAGGGTGGATTGTCCTACGAGCAGTACTTC. Protein: CASSLEGGLSYEQYF. The V gene is TRBV11-2, the J gene TRBJ2-7; D remains unclear. Trimming took 0 bases from V and 1 from J, leaving 10 bases between them. CDR1 is SGHAT and CDR2 is FQNNGV in the germline V gene. This CDR3 comprises 15 residues.

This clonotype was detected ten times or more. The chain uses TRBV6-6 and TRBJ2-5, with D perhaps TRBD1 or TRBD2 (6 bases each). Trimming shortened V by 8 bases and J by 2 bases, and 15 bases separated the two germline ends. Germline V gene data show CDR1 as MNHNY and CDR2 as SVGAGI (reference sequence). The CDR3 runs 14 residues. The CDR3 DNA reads TGTGCCAGCTCAGAGGGGGGTATTCAAGAGACCCAGTACTTC. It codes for CASSEGGIQETQYF.

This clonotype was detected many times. CDR3 amino acids: CASSGAVTGINSPLHF. DNA of the CDR3: TGTGCCAGCAGCGGGGCGGTGACAGGGATCAATTCACCCCTCCACTTT. This chain links TRBV5-6 with TRBJ1-6; 7 bases align to TRBD1. Germline V CDR1 and CDR2: SGHDT, YYEEEE. The CDR3 totals 16 residues. Losses at the gene ends were 4 bases for V and 7 bases for J; bases not matched to a gene: 11.

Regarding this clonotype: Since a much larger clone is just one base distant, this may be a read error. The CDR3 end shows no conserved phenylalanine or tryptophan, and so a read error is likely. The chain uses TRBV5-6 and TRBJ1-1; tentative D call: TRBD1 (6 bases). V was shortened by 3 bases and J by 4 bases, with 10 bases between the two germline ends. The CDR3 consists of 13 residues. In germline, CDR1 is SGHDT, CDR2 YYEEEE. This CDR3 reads CASSWGRGTEAFS. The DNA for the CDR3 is TGTGCCAGCAGCTGGGGGCGGGGCACTGAAGCTTTCTCT.